The sequence of this T cell receptor (beta chain) was determined in a study of T cells after yellow fever vaccination. MiXCR, run by TCRdb on the 5' RACE reads, gives a single entry per CDR3 protein. The sample shows about 170,000 distinct CDR3 sequences, 11% of them seen only once. The sample holds a few counts of this clonotype. Sequencing used CD8+ T cells sorted from PBMCs, obtained 15 days after the yellow fever booster vaccination. The TCR comes from a man aged 18-30 years who received the YFV17D yellow fever vaccine.

The CDR3 DNA reads as TGTGCCAGCAGTCCCCCCGGGGGGGACACAGATACGCAGTATTTT. Residues: CASSPPGGDTDTQYF. The genes are TRBV12-3 or TRBV12-4 and TRBJ2-3, with 8 bases that match TRBD2. Germline trimming cut 5 bases from V and 2 bases from J; bases unmatched to any gene: 6. This CDR3 has 15 residues.